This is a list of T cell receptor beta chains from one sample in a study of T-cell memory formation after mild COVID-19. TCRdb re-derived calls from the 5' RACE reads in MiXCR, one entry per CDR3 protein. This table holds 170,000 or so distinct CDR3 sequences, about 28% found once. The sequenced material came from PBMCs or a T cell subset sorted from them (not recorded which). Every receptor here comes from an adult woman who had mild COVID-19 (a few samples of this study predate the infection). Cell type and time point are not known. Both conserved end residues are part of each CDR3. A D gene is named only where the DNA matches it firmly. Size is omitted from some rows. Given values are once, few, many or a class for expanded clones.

CASSLVGGMDGYTF,TGTGCCAGCAGCTTAGTTGGGGGAATGGACGGCTACACCTTC,NA,NA,TRBJ1-2,TRBV7-9
CASSQVGPLFRDTQYF,TGCGCCAGCAGCCAAGTGGGTCCTCTTTTCCGGGATACGCAGTATTTT,NA,NA,TRBJ2-3,TRBV4-1
CASSETRSRSPLHF,TGTGCCAGCAGTGAGACGCGGTCTCGTTCGCCCCTCCACTTT,few,NA,TRBJ1-6,TRBV2
CASSLESTGELFF,TGTGCCAGCAGCTTGGAGAGCACCGGGGAGCTGTTTTTT,few,NA,TRBJ2-2,TRBV7-7
CASSLRGRGSPLHF,TGTGCCAGCAGCCTAAGGGGGCGAGGCTCACCCCTCCACTTT,NA,TRBD1,TRBJ1-6,TRBV11-3
CASSPGRSTDTQYF,TGTGCCAGCTCACCGGGTAGAAGCACAGATACGCAGTATTTT,few,NA,TRBJ2-3,TRBV18
CSAREGGNYGYTF,TGCAGTGCTAGGGAAGGGGGCAACTATGGCTACACCTTC,few,TRBD1,TRBJ1-2,TRBV20-1
CASSFPGRTGELFF,TGTGCCAGCAGTTTTCCGGGACGGACTGGGGAGCTGTTTTTT,few,NA,TRBJ2-2,TRBV12-3/TRBV12-4
CATSRTGGTGRSYEQYF,TGTGCCACCAGCAGAACCGGGGGGACAGGACGATCCTACGAGCAGTACTTC,NA,NA,TRBJ2-7,TRBV15
CASSFGGGYTDTQYF,TGTGCCAGCAGTTTTGGCGGAGGGTACACAGATACGCAGTATTTT,NA,NA,TRBJ2-3,TRBV12-3/TRBV12-4
CASGSSGRFGEQFF,TGTGCCAGCGGGTCTAGCGGGAGGTTTGGTGAGCAGTTCTTC,NA,TRBD2,TRBJ2-1,TRBV12-3/TRBV12-4
CASSPSGTLYEQYF,TGTGCCAGCAGTCCTTCCGGGACTCTCTACGAGCAGTACTTC,few,NA,TRBJ2-7,TRBV12-3/TRBV12-4
CASSLITGVNTEAFF,TGCGCCAGCAGCCTTATAACGGGGGTGAACACTGAAGCTTTCTTT,NA,NA,TRBJ1-1,TRBV5-1
CASSLRAPGTSGSYGEQFF,TGCGCCAGCAGCTTGAGGGCACCTGGGACTAGCGGGAGTTATGGTGAGCAGTTCTTC,NA,TRBD2,TRBJ2-1,TRBV5-1
CSAYSSGTGGCEQYF,TGCAGCGCCTACTCATCCGGGACAGGGGGCTGCGAGCAGTACTTC,NA,TRBD1,TRBJ2-7,TRBV29-1
CAWRIGGGETQYF,TGTGCCTGGAGGATCGGGGGCGGGGAGACCCAGTACTTC,NA,NA,TRBJ2-5,TRBV30
CASSPKRLAGGPGEQFF,TGTGCCAGCAGCCCGAAGAGACTAGCGGGGGGGCCAGGTGAGCAGTTCTTC,few,TRBD2,TRBJ2-1,TRBV7-9
CASSIPEYWNSGANVLTF,TGTGCCAGCAGCATTCCCGAGTATTGGAACTCTGGGGCCAACGTCCTGACTTTC,NA,NA,TRBJ2-6,TRBV7-9
CASSVDGGIGETQYF,TGTGCCAGCAGCGTAGATGGGGGGATCGGAGAGACCCAGTACTTC,NA,NA,TRBJ2-5,TRBV9
CASSVTGSSGEQYF,TGTGCCAGCAGCGTGACAGGGTCATCGGGCGAGCAGTACTTC,NA,TRBD1,TRBJ2-7,TRBV12-3/TRBV12-4
CASRSDTSQPQHF,TGTGCCAGCAGGTCGGACACCTCCCAGCCCCAGCATTTT,NA,NA,TRBJ1-5,TRBV7-9
CASSLWLAGSEQFF,TGTGCCAGCAGCTTATGGCTAGCGGGAAGTGAGCAGTTCTTC,many,TRBD2,TRBJ2-1,TRBV7-2
CASAPSTGTAGNEKLFF,TGTGCCAGCGCCCCCTCAACTGGGACAGCCGGTAATGAAAAACTGTTTTTT,NA,TRBD1,TRBJ1-4,TRBV27
CASSSLRETQYF,TGTGCCAGCAGTTCCCTGAGGGAGACCCAGTACTTC,few,NA,TRBJ2-5,TRBV28
CAIGHTNSGNTIYF,TGTGCCATCGGGCACACCAACTCTGGAAACACCATATATTTT,NA,NA,TRBJ1-3,TRBV10-3
CSASRGPTYNEQFF,TGCAGTGCTAGCCGGGGACCCACCTACAATGAGCAGTTCTTC,NA,NA,TRBJ2-1,TRBV20-1
CSTQTRGTLWGGYTF,TGCAGCACCCAGACACGGGGGACCCTTTGGGGTGGCTACACCTTC,few,NA,TRBJ1-2,TRBV20-1
CASRQGGSNYEQYF,TGTGCCAGCAGACAGGGGGGGAGTAACTACGAGCAGTACTTC,few,NA,TRBJ2-7,TRBV5-5
CASSSGMDYNSPLHF,TGTGCCAGCAGTTCAGGGATGGACTATAATTCACCCCTCCACTTT,NA,NA,TRBJ1-6,TRBV12-3/TRBV12-4
CSARAGGNTEAFF,TGCAGTGCTAGAGCCGGGGGGAACACTGAAGCTTTCTTT,few,NA,TRBJ1-1,TRBV20-1
CASSLRHPTDTQYF,TGTGCCAGCAGCCTCCGACACCCCACAGATACGCAGTATTTT,NA,NA,TRBJ2-3,TRBV7-2
CASSLVVGTGGYEQYF,TGCGCCAGCAGCTTGGTGGTCGGGACAGGGGGTTACGAGCAGTACTTC,few,TRBD1,TRBJ2-7,TRBV5-1
CASSWGQGRTYEQYF,TGTGCCAGCAGCTGGGGACAGGGGAGAACCTACGAGCAGTACTTC,few,TRBD1,TRBJ2-7,TRBV7-2
CASSVVAGGTWDEQFF,TGTGCCAGCAGCGTCGTCGCGGGGGGGACTTGGGATGAGCAGTTCTTC,NA,TRBD2,TRBJ2-1,TRBV4-2
CASSPRKGNQPQHF,TGTGCCAGCAGTCCGAGGAAGGGAAATCAGCCCCAGCATTTT,NA,NA,TRBJ1-5,TRBV12-3/TRBV12-4
CASSLDWGEQYF,TGTGCCAGCAGCTTAGACTGGGGCGAGCAGTACTTC,many,NA,TRBJ2-7,TRBV7-2